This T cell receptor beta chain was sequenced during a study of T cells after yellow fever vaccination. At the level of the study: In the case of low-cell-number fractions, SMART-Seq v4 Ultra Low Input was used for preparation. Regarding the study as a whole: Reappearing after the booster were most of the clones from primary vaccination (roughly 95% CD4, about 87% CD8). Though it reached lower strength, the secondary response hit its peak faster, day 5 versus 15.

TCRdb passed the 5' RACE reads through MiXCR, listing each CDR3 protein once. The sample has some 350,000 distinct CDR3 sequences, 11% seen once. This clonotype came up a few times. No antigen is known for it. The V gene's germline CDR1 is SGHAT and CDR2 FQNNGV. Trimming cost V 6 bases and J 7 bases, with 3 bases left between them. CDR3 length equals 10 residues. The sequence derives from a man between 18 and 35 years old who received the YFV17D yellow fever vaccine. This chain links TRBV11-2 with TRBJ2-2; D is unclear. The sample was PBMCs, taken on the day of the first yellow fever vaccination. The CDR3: CASRGGELFF. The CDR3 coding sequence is TGTGCCAGCAGGGGCGGGGAGCTGTTTTTT.